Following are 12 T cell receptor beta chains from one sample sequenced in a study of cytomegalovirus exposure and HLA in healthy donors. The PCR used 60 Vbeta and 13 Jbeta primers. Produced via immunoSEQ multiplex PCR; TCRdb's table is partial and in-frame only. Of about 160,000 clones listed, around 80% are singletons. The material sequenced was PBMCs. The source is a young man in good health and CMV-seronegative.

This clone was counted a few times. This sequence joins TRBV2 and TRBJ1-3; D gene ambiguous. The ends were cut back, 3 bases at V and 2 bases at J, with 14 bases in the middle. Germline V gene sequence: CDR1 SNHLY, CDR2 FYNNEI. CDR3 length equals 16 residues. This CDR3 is CASSEWETTPGNTIYF. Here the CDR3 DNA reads TGTGCCAGCAGTGAGTGGGAGACCACTCCTGGAAACACCATATATTTT.

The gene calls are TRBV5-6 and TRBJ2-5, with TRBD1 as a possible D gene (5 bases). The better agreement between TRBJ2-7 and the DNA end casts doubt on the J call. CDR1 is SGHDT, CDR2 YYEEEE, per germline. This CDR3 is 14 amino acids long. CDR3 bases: TGTGCCAGCAGCTTCGGCAGGGTAGCCAACGAGCAGTACTTC. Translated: CASSFGRVANEQYF.

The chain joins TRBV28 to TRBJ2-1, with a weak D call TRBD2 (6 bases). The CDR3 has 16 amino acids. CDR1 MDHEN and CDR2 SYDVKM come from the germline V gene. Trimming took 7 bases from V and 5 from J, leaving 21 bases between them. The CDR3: CASMGTGVIWHNEQFF. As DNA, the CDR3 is TGTGCCAGCATGGGCACGGGGGTTATATGGCACAATGAGCAGTTCTTC. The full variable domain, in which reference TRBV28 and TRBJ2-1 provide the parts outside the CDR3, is DVKVTQSSRYLVKRTGEKVFLECVQDMDHENMFWYRQDPGLGLRLIYFSYDVKMKEKGDIPEGYSVSREKKERFSLILESASTNQTSMYLCASMGTGVIWHNEQFFGPGTRLTVL.

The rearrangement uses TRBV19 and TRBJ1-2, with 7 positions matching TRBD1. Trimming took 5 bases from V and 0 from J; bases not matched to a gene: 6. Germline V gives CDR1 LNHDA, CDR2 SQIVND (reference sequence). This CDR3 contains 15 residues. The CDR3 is CASSARQGSNYGYTF. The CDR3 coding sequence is TGTGCCAGTAGTGCAAGACAGGGCTCTAACTATGGCTACACCTTC.

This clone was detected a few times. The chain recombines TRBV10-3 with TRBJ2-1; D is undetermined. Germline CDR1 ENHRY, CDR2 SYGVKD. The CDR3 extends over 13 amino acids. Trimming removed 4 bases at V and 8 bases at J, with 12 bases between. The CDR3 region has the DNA TGTGCCATCAGTGGCCTTGGTAGCTATGAGCAGTTCTTC. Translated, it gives CAISGLGSYEQFF.

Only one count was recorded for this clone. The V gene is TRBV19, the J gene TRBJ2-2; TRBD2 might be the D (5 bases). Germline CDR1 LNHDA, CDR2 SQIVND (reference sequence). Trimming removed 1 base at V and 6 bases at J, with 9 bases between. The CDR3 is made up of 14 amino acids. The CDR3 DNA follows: TGTGCCAGTAGTATAGTCCCAGCGGCCGGGGAGCTGTTTTTT. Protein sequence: CASSIVPAAGELFF.

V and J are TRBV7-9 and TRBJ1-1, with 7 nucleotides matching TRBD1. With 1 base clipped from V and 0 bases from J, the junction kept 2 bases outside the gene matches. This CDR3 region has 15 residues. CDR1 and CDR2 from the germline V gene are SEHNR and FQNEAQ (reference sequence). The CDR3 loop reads CASSLGDSMNTEAFF. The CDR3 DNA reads TGTGCCAGCAGCTTAGGGGACAGCATGAACACTGAAGCTTTCTTT.

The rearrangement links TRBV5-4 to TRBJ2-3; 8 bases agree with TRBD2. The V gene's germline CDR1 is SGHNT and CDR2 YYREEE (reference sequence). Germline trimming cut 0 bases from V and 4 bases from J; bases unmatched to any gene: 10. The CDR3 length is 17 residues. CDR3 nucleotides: TGTGCCAGCAGCTTGGGCGGAAGAGCGGGAGAGGCAGATACGCAGTATTTT. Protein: CASSLGGRAGEADTQYF.

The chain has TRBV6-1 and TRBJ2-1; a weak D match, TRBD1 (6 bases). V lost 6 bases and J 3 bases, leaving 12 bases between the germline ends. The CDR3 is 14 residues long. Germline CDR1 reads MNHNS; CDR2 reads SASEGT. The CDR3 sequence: CASSRRGGYNEQFF. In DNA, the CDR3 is TGTGCCAGCAGCCGCCGAGGGGGCTACAATGAGCAGTTCTTC.

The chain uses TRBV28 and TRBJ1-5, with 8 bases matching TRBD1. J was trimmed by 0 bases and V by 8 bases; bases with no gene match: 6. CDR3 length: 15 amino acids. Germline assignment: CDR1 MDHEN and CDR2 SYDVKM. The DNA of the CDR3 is TGTGCCAGCGGCCGACAGGGGAATAGCAATCAGCCCCAGCATTTT. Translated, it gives CASGRQGNSNQPQHF.

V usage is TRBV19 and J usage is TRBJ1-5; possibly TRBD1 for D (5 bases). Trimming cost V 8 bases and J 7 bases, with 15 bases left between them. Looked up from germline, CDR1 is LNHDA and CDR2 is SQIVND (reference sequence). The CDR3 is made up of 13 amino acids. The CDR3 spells CASAAAGMQPQHF. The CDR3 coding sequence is TGTGCCAGTGCCGCGGCAGGGATGCAGCCCCAGCATTTT.

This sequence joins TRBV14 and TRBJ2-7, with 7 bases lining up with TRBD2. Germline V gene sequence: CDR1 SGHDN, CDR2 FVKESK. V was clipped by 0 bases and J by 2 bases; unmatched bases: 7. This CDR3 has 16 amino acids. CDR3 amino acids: CASSQDNFRGAYEQYF. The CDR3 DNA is TGTGCCAGCAGCCAAGATAATTTTCGGGGGGCCTACGAGCAGTACTTC.